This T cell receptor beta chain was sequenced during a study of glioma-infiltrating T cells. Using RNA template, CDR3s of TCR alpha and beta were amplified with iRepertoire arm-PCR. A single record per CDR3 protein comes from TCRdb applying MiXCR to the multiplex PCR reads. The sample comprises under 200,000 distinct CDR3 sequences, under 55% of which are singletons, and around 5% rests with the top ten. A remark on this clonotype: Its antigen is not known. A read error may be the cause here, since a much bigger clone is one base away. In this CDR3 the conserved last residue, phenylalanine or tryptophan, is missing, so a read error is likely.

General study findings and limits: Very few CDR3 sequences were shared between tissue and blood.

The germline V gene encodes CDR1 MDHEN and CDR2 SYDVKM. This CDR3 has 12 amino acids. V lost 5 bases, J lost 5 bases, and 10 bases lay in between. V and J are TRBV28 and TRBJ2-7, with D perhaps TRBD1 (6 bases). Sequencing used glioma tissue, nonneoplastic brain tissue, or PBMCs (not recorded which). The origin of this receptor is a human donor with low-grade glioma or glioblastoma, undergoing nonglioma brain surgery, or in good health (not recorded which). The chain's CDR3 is CASSLTGNEQYL. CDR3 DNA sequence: TGTGCCAGCAGTCTTACAGGGAACGAGCAGTACTTG.